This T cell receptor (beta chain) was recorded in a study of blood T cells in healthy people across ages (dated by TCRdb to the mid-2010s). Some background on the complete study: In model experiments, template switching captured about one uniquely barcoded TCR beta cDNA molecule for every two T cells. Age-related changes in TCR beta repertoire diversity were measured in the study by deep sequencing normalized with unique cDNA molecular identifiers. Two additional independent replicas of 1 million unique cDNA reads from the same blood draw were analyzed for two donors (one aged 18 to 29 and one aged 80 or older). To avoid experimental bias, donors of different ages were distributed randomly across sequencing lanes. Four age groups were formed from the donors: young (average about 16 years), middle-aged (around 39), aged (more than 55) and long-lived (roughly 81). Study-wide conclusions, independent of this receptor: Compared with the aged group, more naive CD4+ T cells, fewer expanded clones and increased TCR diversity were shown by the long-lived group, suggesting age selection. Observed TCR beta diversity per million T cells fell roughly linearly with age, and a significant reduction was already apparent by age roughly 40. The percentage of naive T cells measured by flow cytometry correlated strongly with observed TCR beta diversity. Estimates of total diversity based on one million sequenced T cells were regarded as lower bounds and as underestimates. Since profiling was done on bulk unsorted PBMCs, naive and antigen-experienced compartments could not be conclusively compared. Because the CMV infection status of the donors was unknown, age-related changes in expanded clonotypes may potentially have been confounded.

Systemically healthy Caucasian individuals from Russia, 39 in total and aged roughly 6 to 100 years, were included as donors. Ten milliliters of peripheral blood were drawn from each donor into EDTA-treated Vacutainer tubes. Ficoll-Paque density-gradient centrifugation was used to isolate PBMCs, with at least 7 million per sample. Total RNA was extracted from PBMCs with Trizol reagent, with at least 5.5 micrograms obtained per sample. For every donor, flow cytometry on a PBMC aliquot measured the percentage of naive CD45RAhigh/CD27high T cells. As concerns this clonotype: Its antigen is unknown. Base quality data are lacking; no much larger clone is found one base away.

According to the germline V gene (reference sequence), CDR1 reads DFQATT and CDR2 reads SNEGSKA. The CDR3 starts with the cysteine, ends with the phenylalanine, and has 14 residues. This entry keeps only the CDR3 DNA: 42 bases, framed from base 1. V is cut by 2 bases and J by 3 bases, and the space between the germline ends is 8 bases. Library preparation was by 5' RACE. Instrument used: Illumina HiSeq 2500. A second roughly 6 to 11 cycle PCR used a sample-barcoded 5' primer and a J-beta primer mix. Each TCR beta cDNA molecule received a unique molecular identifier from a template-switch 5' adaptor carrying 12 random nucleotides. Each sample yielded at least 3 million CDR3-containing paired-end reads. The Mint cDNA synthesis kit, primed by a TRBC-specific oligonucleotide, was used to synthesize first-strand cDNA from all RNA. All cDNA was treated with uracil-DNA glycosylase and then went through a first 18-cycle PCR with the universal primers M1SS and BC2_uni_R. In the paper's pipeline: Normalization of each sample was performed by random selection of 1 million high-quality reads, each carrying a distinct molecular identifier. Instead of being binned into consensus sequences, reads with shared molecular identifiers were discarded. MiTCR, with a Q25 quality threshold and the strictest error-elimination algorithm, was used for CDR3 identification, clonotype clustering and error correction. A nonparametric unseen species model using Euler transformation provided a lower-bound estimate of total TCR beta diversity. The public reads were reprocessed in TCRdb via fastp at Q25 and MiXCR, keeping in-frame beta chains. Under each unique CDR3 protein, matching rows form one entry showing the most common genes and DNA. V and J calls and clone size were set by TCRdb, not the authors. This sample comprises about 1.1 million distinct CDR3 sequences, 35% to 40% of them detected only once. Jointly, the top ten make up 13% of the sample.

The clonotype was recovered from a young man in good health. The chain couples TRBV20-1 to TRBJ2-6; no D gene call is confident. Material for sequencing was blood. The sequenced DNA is TGCAGTGCTAGAAGCTGGGTTGGGGCCAACGTCCTGACTTTC. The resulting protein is CSARSWVGANVLTF.